This TCR beta chain originates from a study of spatial heterogeneity in lung cancer. Each CDR3 protein is one row after TCRdb ran MiXCR on the 5' RACE reads. The sample has 23,000 or so distinct CDR3 sequences, 5% to 7% seen once. This clonotype is judged medium-sized. Its antigen is as yet unknown. Time point noted: sample taken at primary tumor resection. Study-wide results and limits: In tumors, expanded intratumoral alpha and beta TCR counts tracked mutation counts.

The material sequenced was lung tumor tissue, taken at surgery. This sequence originates from a male donor with early-stage non-small cell lung cancer.

Written as DNA, the CDR3 is TGTGCCAGCAGCTTAGGGGTGGAGGTGGGGAGGACTGAAGCTTTCTTT. The encoded protein is CASSLGVEVGRTEAFF. V usage is TRBV7-2 and J usage is TRBJ1-1; D gene ambiguous. Trimming shortened V by 1 base and J by 5 bases, and 17 bases separated the two germline ends. The CDR3 runs 16 residues. Germline V lookup: CDR1 SGHTA, CDR2 FQGNSA.